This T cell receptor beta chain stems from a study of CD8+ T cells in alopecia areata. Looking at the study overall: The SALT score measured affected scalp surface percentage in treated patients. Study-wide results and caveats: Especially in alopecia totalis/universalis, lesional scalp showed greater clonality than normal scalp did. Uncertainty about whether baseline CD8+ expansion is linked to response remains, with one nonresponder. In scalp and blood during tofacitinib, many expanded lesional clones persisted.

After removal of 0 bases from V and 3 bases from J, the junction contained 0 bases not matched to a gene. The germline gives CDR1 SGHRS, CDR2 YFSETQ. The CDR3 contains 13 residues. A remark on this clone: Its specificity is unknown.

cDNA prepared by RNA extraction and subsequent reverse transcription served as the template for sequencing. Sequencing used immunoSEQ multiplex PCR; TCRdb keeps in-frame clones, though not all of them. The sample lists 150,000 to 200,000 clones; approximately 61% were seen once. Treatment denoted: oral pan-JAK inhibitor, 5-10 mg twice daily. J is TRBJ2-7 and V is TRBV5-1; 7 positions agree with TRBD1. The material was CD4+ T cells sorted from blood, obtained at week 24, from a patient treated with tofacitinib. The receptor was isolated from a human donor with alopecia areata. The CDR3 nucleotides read TGCGCCAGCAGCTTGGACAGGGGCTACGAGCAGTACTTC. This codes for CASSLDRGYEQYF.